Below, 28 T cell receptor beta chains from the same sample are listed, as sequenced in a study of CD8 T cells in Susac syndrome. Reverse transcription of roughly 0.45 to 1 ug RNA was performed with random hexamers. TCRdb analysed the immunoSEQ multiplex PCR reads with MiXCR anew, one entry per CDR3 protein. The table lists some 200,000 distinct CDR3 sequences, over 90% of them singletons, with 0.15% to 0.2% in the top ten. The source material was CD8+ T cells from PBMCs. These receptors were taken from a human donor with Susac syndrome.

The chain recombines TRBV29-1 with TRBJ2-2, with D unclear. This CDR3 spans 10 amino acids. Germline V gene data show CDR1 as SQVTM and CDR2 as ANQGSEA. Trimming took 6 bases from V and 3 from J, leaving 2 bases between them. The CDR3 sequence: CSVYTGELFF. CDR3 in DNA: TGCAGCGTCTACACCGGGGAGCTGTTTTTT.

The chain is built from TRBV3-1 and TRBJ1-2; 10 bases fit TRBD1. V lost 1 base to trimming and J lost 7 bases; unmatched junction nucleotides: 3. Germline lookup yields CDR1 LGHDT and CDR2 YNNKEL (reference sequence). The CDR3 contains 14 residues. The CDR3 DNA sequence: TGTGCCAGCAGCCAAGGACAGGGGGCGGGTGGCTACACCTTC. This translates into CASSQGQGAGGYTF.

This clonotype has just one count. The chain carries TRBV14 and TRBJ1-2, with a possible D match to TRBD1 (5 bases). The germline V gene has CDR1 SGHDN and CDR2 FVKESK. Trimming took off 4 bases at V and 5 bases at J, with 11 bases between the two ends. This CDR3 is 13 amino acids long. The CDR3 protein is CASSRGSLYGYTF. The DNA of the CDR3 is TGTGCCAGCAGCCGGGGCAGCCTATATGGCTACACCTTC.

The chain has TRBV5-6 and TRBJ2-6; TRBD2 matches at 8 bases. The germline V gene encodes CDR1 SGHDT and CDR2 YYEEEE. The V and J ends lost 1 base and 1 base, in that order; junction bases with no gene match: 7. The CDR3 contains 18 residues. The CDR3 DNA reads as TGTGCCAGCAGCTTGACCAGCGGGAGATTATCTGGGGCCAACGTCCTGACTTTC. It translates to CASSLTSGRLSGANVLTF.

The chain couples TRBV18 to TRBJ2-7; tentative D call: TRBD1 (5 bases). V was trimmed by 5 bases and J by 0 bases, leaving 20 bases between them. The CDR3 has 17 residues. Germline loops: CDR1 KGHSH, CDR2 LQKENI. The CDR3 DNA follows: TGTGCCAGCTCAACCACTGCAGGGCGTAGGAGCTCCTACGAGCAGTACTTC. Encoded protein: CASSTTAGRRSSYEQYF.

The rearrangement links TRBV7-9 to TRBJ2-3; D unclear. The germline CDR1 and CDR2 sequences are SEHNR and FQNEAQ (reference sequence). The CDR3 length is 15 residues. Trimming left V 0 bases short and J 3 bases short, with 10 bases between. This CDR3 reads CASSLAIDGTDTQYF. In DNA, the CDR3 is TGTGCCAGCAGCTTAGCAATCGACGGAACAGATACGCAGTATTTT.

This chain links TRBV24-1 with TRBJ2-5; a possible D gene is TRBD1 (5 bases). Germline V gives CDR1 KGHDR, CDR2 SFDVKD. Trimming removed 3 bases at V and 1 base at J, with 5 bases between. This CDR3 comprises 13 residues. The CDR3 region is CATSDDSQETQYF. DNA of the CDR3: TGTGCCACCAGTGATGACAGCCAAGAGACCCAGTACTTC.

CDR3 DNA: TGTGCCAGCAGCCAGGACAGCAATGAAGCTTTCTTT. Amino acid sequence: CASSQDSNEAFF. The rearrangement joins TRBV5-4 to TRBJ1-1; D is possibly TRBD1 (6 bases). From germline, CDR1 is SGHNT and CDR2 YYREEE (reference sequence). The ends were cut back, 4 bases at V and 7 bases at J, with 11 bases in the middle. The CDR3 sequence is 12 residues long.

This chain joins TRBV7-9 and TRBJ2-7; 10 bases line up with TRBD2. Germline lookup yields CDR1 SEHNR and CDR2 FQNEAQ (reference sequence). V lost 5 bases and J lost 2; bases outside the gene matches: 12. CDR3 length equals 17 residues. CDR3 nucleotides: TGTGCCAGCAGCCGAACCCCGACTAGCGGGCTCACCTACGAGCAGTACTTC. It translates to CASSRTPTSGLTYEQYF.

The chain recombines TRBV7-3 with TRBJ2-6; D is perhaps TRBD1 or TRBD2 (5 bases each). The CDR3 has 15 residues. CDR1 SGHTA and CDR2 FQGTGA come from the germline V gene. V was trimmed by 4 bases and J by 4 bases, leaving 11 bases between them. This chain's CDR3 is CASSYGAHGANVLTF. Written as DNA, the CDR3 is TGTGCCAGCAGCTACGGGGCCCACGGGGCCAACGTCCTGACTTTC.

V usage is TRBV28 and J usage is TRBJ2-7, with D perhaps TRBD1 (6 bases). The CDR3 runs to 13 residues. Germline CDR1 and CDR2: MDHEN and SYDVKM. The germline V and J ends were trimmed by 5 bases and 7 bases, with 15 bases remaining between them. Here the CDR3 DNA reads TGTGCCAGCAGTCCGTCAGGGGTCCGGGAGCAGTACTTC. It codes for CASSPSGVREQYF.

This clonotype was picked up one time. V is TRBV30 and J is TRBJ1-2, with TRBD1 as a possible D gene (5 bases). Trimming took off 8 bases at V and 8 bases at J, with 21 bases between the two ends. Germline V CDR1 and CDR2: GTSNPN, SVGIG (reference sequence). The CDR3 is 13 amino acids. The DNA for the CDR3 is TGTGCCCGCGCCGTAGGAGGGGCGCAGGGCTACACCTTC. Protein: CARAVGGAQGYTF.

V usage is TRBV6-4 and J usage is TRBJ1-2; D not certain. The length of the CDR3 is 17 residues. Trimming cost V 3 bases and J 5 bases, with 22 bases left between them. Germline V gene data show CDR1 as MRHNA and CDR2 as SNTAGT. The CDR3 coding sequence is TGTGCCAGCAGTGAAGGGATGGAAGCGCTGCCGGTATATGGCTACACCTTC. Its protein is CASSEGMEALPVYGYTF.

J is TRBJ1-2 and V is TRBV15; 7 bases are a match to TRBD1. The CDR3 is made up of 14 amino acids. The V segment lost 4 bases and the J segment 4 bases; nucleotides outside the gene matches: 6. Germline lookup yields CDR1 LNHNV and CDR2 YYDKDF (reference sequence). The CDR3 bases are TGTGCCACCAGCATGGGACAGCTTCTCTATGGCTACACCTTC. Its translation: CATSMGQLLYGYTF.

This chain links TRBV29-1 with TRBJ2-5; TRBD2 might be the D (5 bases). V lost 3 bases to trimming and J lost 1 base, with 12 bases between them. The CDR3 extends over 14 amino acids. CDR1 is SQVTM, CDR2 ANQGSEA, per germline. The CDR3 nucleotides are TGCAGCGTTGATAGACCGGAGGTCCAAGAGACCCAGTACTTC. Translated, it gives CSVDRPEVQETQYF.

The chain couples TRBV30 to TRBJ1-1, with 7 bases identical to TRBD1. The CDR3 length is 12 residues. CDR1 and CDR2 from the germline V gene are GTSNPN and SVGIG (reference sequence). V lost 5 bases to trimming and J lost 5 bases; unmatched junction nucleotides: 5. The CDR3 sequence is CAWEQGRTEAFF. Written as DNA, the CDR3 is TGTGCCTGGGAACAGGGGAGGACTGAAGCTTTCTTT. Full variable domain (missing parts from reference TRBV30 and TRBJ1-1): SQTIHQWPATLVQPVGSPLSLECTVEGTSNPNLYWYRQAAGRGLQLLFYSVGIGQISSEVPQNLSASRPQDRQFILSSKKLLLSDSGFYLCAWEQGRTEAFFGQGTRLTVV.

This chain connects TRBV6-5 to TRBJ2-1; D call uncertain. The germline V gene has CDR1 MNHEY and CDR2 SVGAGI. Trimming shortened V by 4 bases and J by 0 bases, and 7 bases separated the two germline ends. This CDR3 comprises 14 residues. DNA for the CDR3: TGTGCCAGCAGTTCGGTGAGCTCCTACAATGAGCAGTTCTTC. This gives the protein CASSSVSSYNEQFF.

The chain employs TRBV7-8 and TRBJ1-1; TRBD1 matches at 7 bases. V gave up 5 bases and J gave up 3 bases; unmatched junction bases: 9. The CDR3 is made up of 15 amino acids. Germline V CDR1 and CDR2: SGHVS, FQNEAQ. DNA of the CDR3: TGTGCCAGCAGCCCCCACAGGGGCAAGGACACTGAAGCTTTCTTT. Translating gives CASSPHRGKDTEAFF. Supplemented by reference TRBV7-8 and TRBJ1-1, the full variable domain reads GAGVSQSPRYKVAKRGQDVALRCDPISGHVSLFWYQQALGQGPEFLTYFQNEAQLDKSGLPSDRFFAERPEGSVSTLKIQRTQQEDSAVYLCASSPHRGKDTEAFFGQGTRLTVV.

In nucleotides, the CDR3 is TGTGCCAGCAGCTTAGACTCGGGGGCCCACAATGAGCAGTTCTTC. It yields the protein CASSLDSGAHNEQFF. The chain uses TRBV7-2 and TRBJ2-1; D tentatively fits TRBD1 or TRBD2 (6 bases each). Trimming pared 1 base from V and 5 bases from J, leaving 12 bases between. Looked up from germline, CDR1 is SGHTA and CDR2 is FQGNSA. The CDR3 is made up of 15 amino acids.

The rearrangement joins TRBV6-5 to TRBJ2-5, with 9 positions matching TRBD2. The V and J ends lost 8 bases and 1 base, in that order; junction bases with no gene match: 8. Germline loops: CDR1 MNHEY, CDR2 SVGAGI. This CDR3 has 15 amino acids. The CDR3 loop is CASYRLAGSQETQYF. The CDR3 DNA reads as TGTGCCAGCTATAGGCTAGCGGGATCCCAAGAGACCCAGTACTTC.

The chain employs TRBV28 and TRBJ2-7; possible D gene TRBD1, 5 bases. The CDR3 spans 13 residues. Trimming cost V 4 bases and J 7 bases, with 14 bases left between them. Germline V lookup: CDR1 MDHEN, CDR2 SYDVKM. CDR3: CASSYLQADEQYF. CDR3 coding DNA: TGTGCCAGCAGTTACCTACAGGCCGATGAGCAGTACTTC.

CDR3 in DNA: TGTGCCAGCAGTTATCGGACAGGGTCCCACGAGCAGTACTTC. It encodes CASSYRTGSHEQYF. The chain carries TRBV6-5 and TRBJ2-7, with 8 bases fitting TRBD1. CDR3 length equals 14 residues. V gave up 3 bases and J gave up 5 bases; unmatched junction bases: 6. Per germline, CDR1 MNHEY and CDR2 SVGAGI.

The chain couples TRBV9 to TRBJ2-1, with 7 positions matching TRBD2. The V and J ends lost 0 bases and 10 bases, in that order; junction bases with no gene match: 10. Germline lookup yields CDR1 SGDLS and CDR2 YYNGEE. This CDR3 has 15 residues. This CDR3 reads CASSVEVGSSGEQFF. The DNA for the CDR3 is TGTGCCAGCAGCGTAGAAGTGGGTTCTAGCGGAGAGCAGTTCTTC.

DNA of the CDR3: TGTGCCAGCCTCCCGAACACTGAAGCTTTCTTT. Protein product: CASLPNTEAFF. The J gene is TRBJ1-1, the V gene TRBV9; D is undetermined. The CDR3 totals 11 residues. The germline gives CDR1 SGDLS, CDR2 YYNGEE. Trimming removed 7 bases at V and 1 base at J, with 5 bases between.

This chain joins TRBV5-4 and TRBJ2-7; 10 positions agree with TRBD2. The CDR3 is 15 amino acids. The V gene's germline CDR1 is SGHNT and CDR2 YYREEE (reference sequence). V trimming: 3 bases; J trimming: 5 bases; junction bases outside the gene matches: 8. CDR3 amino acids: CASSSSSSGRDEQYF. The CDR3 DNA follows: TGTGCCAGCAGCTCTTCTTCTAGCGGGAGAGACGAGCAGTACTTC.

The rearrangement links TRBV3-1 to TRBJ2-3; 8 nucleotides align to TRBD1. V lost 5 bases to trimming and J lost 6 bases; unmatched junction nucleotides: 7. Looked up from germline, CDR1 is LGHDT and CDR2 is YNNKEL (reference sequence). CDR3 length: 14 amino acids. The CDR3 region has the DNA TGTGCCAGCAGCTCCTTGACAGGGGACGATACGCAGTATTTT. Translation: CASSSLTGDDTQYF.

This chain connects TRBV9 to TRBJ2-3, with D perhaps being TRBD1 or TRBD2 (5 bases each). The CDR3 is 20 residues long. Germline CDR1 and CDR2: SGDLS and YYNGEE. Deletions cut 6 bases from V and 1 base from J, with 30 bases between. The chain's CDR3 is CASNRNPRGPFTHGTDTQYF. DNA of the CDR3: TGTGCCAGCAACAGAAATCCGAGGGGTCCCTTCACCCACGGCACAGATACGCAGTATTTT.

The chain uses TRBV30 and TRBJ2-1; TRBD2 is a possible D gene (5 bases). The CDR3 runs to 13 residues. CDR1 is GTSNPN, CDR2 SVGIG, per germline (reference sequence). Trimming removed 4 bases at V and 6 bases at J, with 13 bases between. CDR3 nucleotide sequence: TGTGCCTGGACCGTCGGGAACACCAATGAGCAGTTCTTC. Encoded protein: CAWTVGNTNEQFF.